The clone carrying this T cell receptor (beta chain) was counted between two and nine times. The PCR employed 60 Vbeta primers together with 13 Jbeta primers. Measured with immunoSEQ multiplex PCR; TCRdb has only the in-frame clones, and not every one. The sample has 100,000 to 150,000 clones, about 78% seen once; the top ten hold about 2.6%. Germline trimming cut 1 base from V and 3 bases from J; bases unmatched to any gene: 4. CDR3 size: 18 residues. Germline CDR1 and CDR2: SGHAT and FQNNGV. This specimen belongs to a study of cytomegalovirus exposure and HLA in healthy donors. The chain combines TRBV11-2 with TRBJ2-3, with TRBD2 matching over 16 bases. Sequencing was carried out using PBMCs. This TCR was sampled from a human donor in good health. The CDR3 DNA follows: TGTGCCAGCAGCTTAGGGGGACTAGCGGGGGGGTTAACAGATACGCAGTATTTT. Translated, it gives CASSLGGLAGGLTDTQYF.